This T cell receptor (beta chain) was identified during a study of T cells in Graves' hyperthyroidism and ophthalmopathy. Background on the study: Peripheral blood draws took place at initial diagnosis, ahead of any treatment.

What was amplified from RNA transcripts were TCR beta CDR3 regions. During a first-round RT-PCR of the TCR CDR3, the HTBI primer set was used. TCRdb independently ran MiXCR on the multiplex PCR reads; one entry per CDR3 protein. Seen here are around 440,000 distinct CDR3 sequences, 15% to 18% observed once, and the top ten hold almost 8%. Hyperthyroidism, newly diagnosed and lasting under 2 months, affected patients aged 18 to 65. Researchers barred patients who had uncontrolled infection, other autoimmune disease, pregnancy or lactation. The PBMCs were sourced from fresh peripheral blood (more than 9 ml). The receptor was derived from a young woman with Graves' hyperthyroidism. Sequenced: blood.

CDR3 residues: CASSPRQGRVGYGYTF. The CDR3 region has the DNA TGTGCCAGCAGCCCAAGACAGGGTCGAGTCGGCTATGGCTACACCTTC. V usage is TRBV7-3 and J usage is TRBJ1-2; TRBD1 matches at 7 bases. Trimming removed 5 bases from V and 4 bases from J; junction bases left unmatched: 13. CDR1 is SGHTA, CDR2 FQGTGA, per germline. The CDR3 runs 16 residues. Full variable domain (missing parts from reference TRBV7-3 and TRBJ1-2): GAGVSQTPSNKVTEKGKYVELRCDPISGHTALYWYRQSLGQGPEFLIYFQGTGAADDSGLPNDRFFAVRPEGSVSTLKIQRTERGDSAVYLCASSPRQGRVGYGYTFGSGTRLTVV.